The 9 T cell receptor beta chains presented below share a single source sample, sequenced in a study of Tregs in tolerant kidney transplant recipients. Related graft donors supplied nonmyeloablative bone marrow transplants, and mixed chimerism was transient. Assay used: immunoSEQ multiplex PCR; TCRdb lists only in-frame clones, some missing. The repertoire includes tens of thousands of clones, around 90% of them detected once, and 1.6% sits in the top ten. The sequences come from CD4+ T cells from blood (PBMCs), collected 24 months after the transplant. Every receptor here comes from a human patient who received a combined kidney and bone marrow transplant. Some T cells may possibly be graft donor cells.

V and J are TRBV7-2 and TRBJ2-7, with 8 bases matching TRBD1. This CDR3 is 14 amino acids long. Trimming cost V 5 bases and J 2 bases; bases outside gene matches: 5. CDR1 is SGHTA and CDR2 is FQGNSA in the germline V gene. CDR3 region: CASSLQGEPYEQYF. The CDR3 nucleotides read TGTGCCAGCAGCCTACAGGGGGAACCCTACGAGCAGTACTTC.

This chain connects TRBV7-2 to TRBJ2-3; tentatively, D is TRBD2 (5 bases). The CDR3 runs to 14 residues. CDR1 and CDR2 (germline): SGHTA, FQGNSA. Trimming shortened V by 5 bases and J by 4 bases, and 13 bases separated the two germline ends. The CDR3 is CASSPTGFPDTQYF. The CDR3 nucleotides read TGTGCCAGCAGCCCCACGGGGTTCCCAGATACGCAGTATTTT.

This clone was found once. The chain employs TRBV15 and TRBJ1-1; possibly TRBD1 for D (6 bases). The CDR3 loop spans 14 amino acids. Trimming took 1 base from V and 6 from J, leaving 12 bases between them. The germline CDR1 and CDR2 sequences are LNHNV and YYDKDF (reference sequence). The CDR3 bases are TGTGCCACCAGCAGAGCAGGGGCAAAGTCTGAAGCTTTCTTT. This codes for CATSRAGAKSEAFF. The complete variable domain, with remaining parts taken from reference TRBV15 and TRBJ1-1, reads DAMVIQNPRYQVTQFGKPVTLSCSQTLNHNVMYWYQQKSSQAPKLLFHYYDKDFNNEADTPDNFQSRRPNTSFCFLDIRSPGLGDTAMYLCATSRAGAKSEAFFGQGTRLTVV.

The chain uses TRBV7-8 and TRBJ1-5, with a weak D call TRBD1 (6 bases). Looked up from germline, CDR1 is SGHVS and CDR2 is FQNEAQ. Trimming removed 5 bases at V and 4 bases at J, with 12 bases between. The CDR3 runs to 14 residues. CDR3: CASSLLTGNQPQHF. The CDR3 DNA sequence: TGTGCCAGCAGCCTACTTACAGGGAATCAGCCCCAGCATTTT.

This sequence joins TRBV4-1 and TRBJ2-5; 7 bases match TRBD2. Germline CDR1 and CDR2: MGHRA and YSYEKL. The CDR3 spans 16 residues. V shed 1 base and J 1 base; nucleotides not matched to a gene: 6. The CDR3 is CASSQGSGTFQETQYF. CDR3 nucleotide sequence: TGCGCCAGCAGCCAAGGGAGCGGGACCTTCCAAGAGACCCAGTACTTC.

The table lists this clone with a count of one. V is TRBV6-5 and J is TRBJ1-4; D gene uncertain. Germline V gives CDR1 MNHEY, CDR2 SVGAGI. V shed 5 bases and J shed 4 bases, with 14 bases lying between them. The CDR3 consists of 15 residues. The CDR3 spells CASSPEYRSNEKLFF. The DNA for the CDR3 is TGTGCCAGCAGTCCAGAATACCGGAGTAATGAAAAACTGTTTTTT.

The chain recombines TRBV4-3 with TRBJ2-3, with D possibly being TRBD2 (5 bases). The CDR3 covers 18 residues. V was shortened by 0 bases and J by 0 bases, with 16 bases between the two germline ends. CDR1 and CDR2 (germline): LGHNA, YSLEER. The CDR3 DNA is TGCGCCAGCAGCCAAGATCCAAGGGCAAGAGGGAGCACAGATACGCAGTATTTT. Translated, it gives CASSQDPRARGSTDTQYF.

This rearrangement joins TRBV11-3 to TRBJ2-5; D might be TRBD1 (6 bases). This CDR3 has 13 residues. Germline V gives CDR1 SGHNT, CDR2 YENEEA. V was clipped by 5 bases and J by 5 bases, with 12 bases between them. In DNA form, the CDR3 reads TGTGCCAGCAGCATCACAGGGTTTGAGACCCAGTACTTC. The encoded protein is CASSITGFETQYF.

The chain links TRBV5-1 to TRBJ2-7, with 9 bases matching TRBD1. Germline lookup yields CDR1 SGHRS and CDR2 YFSETQ. V dropped 4 bases and J dropped 2; count of bases not matched to a gene: 7. This CDR3 is 15 amino acids long. The CDR3 DNA is TGCGCCAGCAGCGGAACAGGGGGCCCACCCTACGAGCAGTACTTC. Its protein is CASSGTGGPPYEQYF.